This T cell receptor beta chain was identified during a study of blood T cell repertoires in COVID-19. Study at large: Researchers got acute and convalescent COVID-19 samples from the United States, Italy and Spain. Sample material is recorded as cDNA or gDNA derived from T cells, B-cell-depleted T cells, or PBMCs.

This CDR3 has 16 amino acids. Trimming cost V 5 bases and J 6 bases; bases outside gene matches: 15. The germline CDR1 and CDR2 sequences are MDHEN and SYDVKM. Participants spanned ages roughly 18 to 90 years and resided in fewer than 30 US areas. Per the original data handling: Scientists estimated how many nucleated cells there were by amplifying reference gene primers. This table comes from immunoSEQ multiplex PCR, and its TCRdb copy is limited to in-frame clones, with some not included. That table gives V, J and clone size, and the DNA gave D and trimming. The sample has under 300,000 clones, 80% to 90% seen once; the top ten hold 6.6%.

This receptor was obtained from a woman between 45 and 65 years old who had been exposed to COVID-19. V and J are TRBV28 and TRBJ1-1; 7 nucleotides line up with TRBD1. The sample was PBMCs or T cells enriched from blood (not recorded which). CDR3 amino acids: CASSPHSTGRFSEAFF. Written as DNA, the CDR3 is TGTGCCAGCAGTCCCCACTCGACAGGGAGATTTTCTGAAGCTTTCTTT. The complete variable domain, with remaining parts taken from reference TRBV28 and TRBJ1-1, reads DVKVTQSSRYLVKRTGEKVFLECVQDMDHENMFWYRQDPGLGLRLIYFSYDVKMKEKGDIPEGYSVSREKKERFSLILESASTNQTSMYLCASSPHSTGRFSEAFFGQGTRLTVV.